The sequence of this T cell receptor beta chain was determined in a study of shared clonotypes between healthy human individuals (dated by TCRdb to 2020 to 2022). For context, the study as a whole: Three men and a couple of women, aged 18 to 49 years, made up the cohort. For each donor, CD4 naive and CD4 memory were each run on three plates, CD8 naive on two plates, and CD8 memory on one plate. To estimate repertoire size and how much clonotypes are shared between individuals, the study performed deep sequencing of blood TCR repertoires from roughly five healthy adults. Different laboratories and diverse techniques were used to prepare libraries and sequence TCR repertoires, to increase sequencing depth and limit assay-specific biases. Between about 0.8 and 8.9 billion PBMCs per donor were obtained by leukapheresis. Overall study results and their limits: About 5% of naive CD4, 3.5% of naive CD8, approximately 2.2% of memory CD4, and approximately 0.4% of memory CD8 clonotypes were shared across several donors. Sampling was restricted to blood, and TCR repertoires in tissues likely differ from the TCR repertoires found in blood. Incomplete sequencing was indicated by rarefaction of sorted-subset datasets, despite the large sequencing depth. Pairwise subsampling led to the expectation that sequencing depth would affect the degree of clonotype sharing among donors. Compared with non-shared clonotypes, the clonotypes found in all four sorted-subset donors had higher generation probabilities. Larger estimated clonotype richness was generally found for naive subsets than for memory subsets. Because the study included only a small number of donors, the genetic and exposure-history diversity represented was limited.

CD8 naive samples consisted of CD45RO-negative cells that were positively selected for CCR7, yielding a CD45RA+CCR7+ population without TemRA cells. The donors were healthy, HIV-negative adults who had no recently reported acute infections or vaccinations. All donors were Caucasian adults living in Nashville, Tennessee, USA. Blood was obtained by leukapheresis, after which PBMCs were separated by Ficoll-Histopaque density gradient centrifugation and cryopreserved in liquid nitrogen vapor phase. Analytical flow cytometry was used to check the purity and quantity of each magnetically sorted T cell population. Genomic DNA was isolated from each sorted fraction and quantified by UV absorbance on a Nanodrop 2000c. TCR CDR3 regions were amplified from genomic DNA by multiplex PCR using the deep immunoSEQ assay. Genomic DNA extracted from each cell subset was distributed evenly over all wells of several immunoSEQ 96-well plates, and each plate served as one replicate. For sorted subsets, roughly 200 ng of genomic DNA, equivalent to 25,000 to 35,000 T cell genomes, went into each replicate PCR. The purified libraries were quantified using a Qubit 3.0 fluorometer, sized with a Bioanalyzer 2100, and then quantified again using the KAPA Library Quantification kit. Every immunoSEQ 96-well plate was sequenced on a dedicated single-read 150-cycle Illumina NextSeq 550 flow cell. Per the original workflow: Because the immunoSEQ output included only junctional sequences and no quality scores, the filtering could not be the same as the filtering used for full-length reads. To assign V/J genes and CDR3, sequences were annotated against IMGT germline references using PyIR, a Python wrapper for IgBLAST v1.9. Reads with weak V/J assignments (E-value above 1e-6), missing CDR3, stop codons, out-of-frame junctions, or ambiguous translated residues were removed. V3J clonotypes were defined as sequences sharing the same inferred V gene, J gene, and CDR3 amino acid sequence. Percentage overlap between repertoires was calculated by dividing the number of shared unique clonotypes by the size of the smaller repertoire. Three approaches were used to assess repertoire richness: RTK rarefaction, the Chao1 estimator, and Recon v2.1 estimates of unobserved clonotypes. For all TCRbeta clonotypes obtained by the gDNA method from a handful of donors, generation probabilities were computed with OLGA. TCRdb provides this immuneACCESS table in a form limited to in-frame rearrangements. Some clones are lacking; in checked studies, under half of them reflect an unresolved V gene, and why the rest are absent is not known. D and trimming were read from the DNA, whereas the V and J calls and clone size are those reported in that table. The sample table contains about 2,100,000 clones; only one count was recorded for about 93% of them. 1.5% to 2% of the sample belongs to the ten largest clones.

From a lookup of the germline V gene (reference sequence), CDR1 and CDR2 are SEHNR and FQNEAQ. The CDR3 goes from the cysteine to the phenylalanine over 13 residues. Solely the CDR3 DNA is kept, with 39 bases framed from the first base. Trimming removed 3 bases from V and 0 bases from J, leaving 6 bases between the germline ends. A word on this clone: The antigen it binds to is not known. No qualities accompany the bases; no much larger clone lies one base away. Other DNA sequences in this sample translate to the same CDR3.

The receptor comes from a man between 18 and 29 years old in good health. Some clones in this sample may be carry-over from other donors' samples. The chain is encoded by TRBV7-9 joined to TRBJ2-7, with the D gene call left open. The sample comprised naive CD8+ T cells from PBMCs. This sample's cell subset or site label indicates: CD45RA+CCR7+. The sequence in DNA is TGTGCCAGCAGCTTTCCTGGCTCCTACGAGCAGTACTTC. The resulting protein is CASSFPGSYEQYF.